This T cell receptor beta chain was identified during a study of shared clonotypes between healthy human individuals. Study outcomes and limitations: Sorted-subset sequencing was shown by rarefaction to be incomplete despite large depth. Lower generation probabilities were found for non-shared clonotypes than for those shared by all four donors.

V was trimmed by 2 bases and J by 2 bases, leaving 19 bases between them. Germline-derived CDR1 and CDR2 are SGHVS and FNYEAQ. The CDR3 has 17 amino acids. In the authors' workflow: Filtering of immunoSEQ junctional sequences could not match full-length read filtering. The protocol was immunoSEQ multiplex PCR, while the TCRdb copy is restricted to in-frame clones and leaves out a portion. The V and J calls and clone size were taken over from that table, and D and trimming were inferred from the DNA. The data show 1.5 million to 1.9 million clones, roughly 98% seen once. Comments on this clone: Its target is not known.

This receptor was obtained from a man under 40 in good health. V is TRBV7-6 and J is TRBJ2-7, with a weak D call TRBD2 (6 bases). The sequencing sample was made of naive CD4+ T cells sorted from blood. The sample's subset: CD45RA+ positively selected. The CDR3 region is CASSLSAGRHSPYEQYF. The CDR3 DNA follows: TGTGCCAGCAGCTTATCTGCGGGACGCCATAGCCCCTACGAGCAGTACTTC.